This passage covers 30 T cell receptor beta chains from one sample sequenced in a study of response to subunit inactivated influenza vaccine. TCRdb analysed the RT-PCR reads with MiXCR anew, one entry per CDR3 protein. The top ten clones hold 7.8% of a sample with more than 200,000 distinct CDR3 sequences, 10% to 15% of them seen once. The sequencing here drew on non-naive T cells sorted from PBMCs, taken roughly 15 days before vaccination. The receptor set was obtained from a man aged 50-60 years who received an inactivated influenza vaccine.

This clonotype was seen many times. CDR3: CASSLQGETQYF. Written as DNA, the CDR3 is TGTGCCAGCAGTTTACAAGGAGAGACCCAGTACTTC. V usage is TRBV12-3 or TRBV12-4 and J usage is TRBJ2-5; no reliable D call. The length of the CDR3 is 12 residues. V dropped 2 bases and J dropped 4 bases, with 5 bases sitting between them.

There are a few counts of this clonotype. This may arise from a read error, as a much more abundant clone is one base away. Written as DNA, the CDR3 is TGTGCCAGCAGCTTGAAAGATGAGCAGTTCTTC. This encodes CASSLKDEQFF. This chain joins TRBV7-9 and TRBJ2-1; D is unclear. CDR1 and CDR2 from the germline V gene are SEHNR and FQNEAQ (reference sequence). The V gene lost 3 bases and the J gene lost 8 bases, with 5 bases spanning the gap. The CDR3 spans 11 residues.

At least ten counts were recorded for this clonotype. J is TRBJ2-7 and V is TRBV28; 11 bases align to TRBD1. The CDR3 has 14 amino acids. Losses at the gene ends were 6 bases for V and 3 bases for J; bases not matched to a gene: 4. Germline CDR1 MDHEN, CDR2 SYDVKM. The chain's CDR3 is CASRGQGEGYEQYF. The CDR3 DNA is TGTGCCAGCAGGGGACAGGGGGAAGGCTACGAGCAGTACTTC.

This clonotype came up many times. DNA of the CDR3: TGTGCCACCAGTGAAACAGATACGCAGTATTTT. Translation: CATSETDTQYF. The chain links TRBV24-1 to TRBJ2-3; D is unresolved. The germline gives CDR1 KGHDR, CDR2 SFDVKD. V was trimmed by 4 bases and J by 3 bases, leaving 1 base between them. This CDR3 has 11 residues.

This clonotype has a count of ten or more. The gene calls are TRBV15 and TRBJ2-1, with D possibly matching TRBD2 (5 bases). The V end was cut by 9 bases, the J end by 0 bases, with 12 bases between. The CDR3 runs 14 residues. CDR1 is LNHNV and CDR2 is YYDKDF in the germline V gene (reference sequence). The CDR3 sequence is CATREWSSYNEQFF. CDR3 nucleotide sequence: TGTGCCACAAGGGAGTGGAGCTCCTACAATGAGCAGTTCTTC.

This chain connects TRBV4-3 to TRBJ2-1; tentatively, D is TRBD1 or TRBD2 (5 bases each). The V and J ends lost 0 bases and 2 bases respectively, with 14 bases between them. This CDR3 has 17 residues. Looked up from germline, CDR1 is LGHNA and CDR2 is YSLEER. CDR3 residues: CASSQDEGRVAYNEQFF. In nucleotides, the CDR3 is TGCGCCAGCAGCCAAGATGAGGGCAGGGTGGCCTACAATGAGCAGTTCTTC.

The sample holds many counts of this clonotype. The J gene is TRBJ2-1, the V gene TRBV6-5, with TRBD2 as a possible D gene (6 bases). This CDR3 is built from 17 residues. Trimming pared 0 bases from V and 3 bases from J, leaving 15 bases between. The germline V gene encodes CDR1 MNHEY and CDR2 SVGAGI. The chain's CDR3 is CASSYSYGGGSYNEQFF. In nucleotides, the CDR3 is TGTGCCAGCAGTTACTCGTACGGAGGAGGGAGCTACAATGAGCAGTTCTTC.

In this sample, this clonotype turned up many times. This rearrangement joins TRBV5-1 to TRBJ1-1, with unresolved D. V lost 4 bases, J lost 4 bases, and 11 bases lay in between. The CDR3 runs to 13 residues. The germline gives CDR1 SGHRS, CDR2 YFSETQ. CDR3 residues: CASSPRGPTEAFF. Here the CDR3 DNA reads TGCGCCAGCAGCCCGCGGGGTCCCACTGAAGCTTTCTTT.

This clonotype was seen more than once but under ten times. The chain has TRBV7-9 and TRBJ1-2, with 8 bases identical to TRBD1. This CDR3 is built from 16 residues. The germline gives CDR1 SEHNR, CDR2 FQNEAQ (reference sequence). The J segment lost 14 bases and the V segment lost 1 base, leaving 18 bases of the junction unmatched. The CDR3 nucleotides are TGTGCCAGCAGCTTAGATTCCTTGGACAGGGCGATCCTGTCGACCTTC. The encoded protein is CASSLDSLDRAILSTF.

In this sample, this clonotype turned up a few times. V gene TRBV20-1 combines with J gene TRBJ2-4; TRBD1 matches at 9 bases. The J segment lost 8 bases and the V segment lost 5 bases, leaving 7 bases of the junction unmatched. The CDR3 covers 13 residues. Germline values: CDR1 DFQATT, CDR2 SNEGSKA (reference sequence). CDR3: CSAYTGGKDIQYF. In DNA form, the CDR3 reads TGCAGTGCTTATACAGGGGGCAAGGACATTCAGTACTTC.

V and J are TRBV20-1 and TRBJ2-1; 9 nucleotides align to TRBD2. V trimming: 0 bases; J trimming: 2 bases; junction bases outside the gene matches: 2. Per the germline V gene, CDR1 is DFQATT and CDR2 is SNEGSKA (reference sequence). This CDR3 comprises 15 residues. The CDR3 DNA reads TGCAGTGCTAGAGACATAGCGGGGGCCTACAATGAGCAGTTCTTC. It yields the protein CSARDIAGAYNEQFF.

The sample holds many counts of this clonotype. This chain joins TRBV7-9 and TRBJ2-5; 8 bases match TRBD2. Trimming cost V 7 bases and J 5 bases; bases outside gene matches: 15. Germline loops: CDR1 SEHNR, CDR2 FQNEAQ (reference sequence). This CDR3 comprises 16 residues. The CDR3 coding sequence is TGTGCCAGCAATATTTTGGGCGGCACGGGAGGGGAGACCCAGTACTTC. Residues: CASNILGGTGGETQYF.

This CDR3 is CASRPPGQGTTGELFF. CDR3 bases: TGTGCCAGCAGACCACCGGGACAGGGTACCACCGGGGAGCTGTTTTTT. The chain carries TRBV7-2 and TRBJ2-2, with 9 bases that match TRBD1. Looked up from germline, CDR1 is SGHTA and CDR2 is FQGNSA. V lost 6 bases to trimming and J lost 4 bases; unmatched junction nucleotides: 9. There are 16 residues in the CDR3.

This clonotype appeared a few times. The chain uses TRBV5-4 and TRBJ2-2, with D tentatively TRBD1 (6 bases). V gave up 0 bases and J gave up 5 bases, with 11 bases separating them. The CDR3 totals 15 residues. Germline CDR1 SGHNT, CDR2 YYREEE (reference sequence). The CDR3 sequence is CASSLGGHITGELFF. The CDR3 DNA reads TGTGCCAGCAGCTTGGGGGGACACATTACCGGGGAGCTGTTTTTT.

This clonotype was recorded many times. The genes are TRBV20-1 and TRBJ2-1, with unresolved D. V was clipped by 1 base and J by 3 bases, with 7 bases between them. The germline CDR1 and CDR2 sequences are DFQATT and SNEGSKA (reference sequence). This CDR3 region has 13 residues. The CDR3 reads CSARVPDYNEQFF. CDR3 sequence (DNA): TGCAGTGCTAGAGTGCCGGACTACAATGAGCAGTTCTTC.

This clonotype was seen repeatedly, ten times or more. The rearrangement joins TRBV10-2 to TRBJ1-4, with 8 bases that match TRBD1. This CDR3 is 13 amino acids long. V shed 8 bases, J shed 8 bases, and the junction held 7 bases outside the gene matches. Germline CDR1 is WSHSY and CDR2 is SAAADI. The CDR3 bases are TGCGCCAGCGCGGGACAGGACGGGGAAAAACTGTTTTTT. Translation: CASAGQDGEKLFF.

The CDR3 reads CASSTGTPNEQFF. The CDR3, as DNA: TGTGCCAGCAGCACCGGGACACCCAATGAGCAGTTCTTC. The chain combines TRBV12-3 or TRBV12-4 with TRBJ2-1, with D maybe TRBD1 (6 bases). The V gene lost 6 bases and the J gene lost 6 bases, with 12 bases spanning the gap. The CDR3 loop spans 13 amino acids.

This chain connects TRBV2 to TRBJ2-4, with D unresolved. Per germline, CDR1 SNHLY and CDR2 FYNNEI. The CDR3 contains 15 residues. V shed 4 bases and J shed 6 bases, with 16 bases lying between them. CDR3 loop: CASSGAGSTRNIQYF. The CDR3 bases are TGTGCCAGCAGTGGGGCAGGATCAACAAGAAACATTCAGTACTTC.

The chain uses TRBV20-1 and TRBJ2-7, with a tentative D call TRBD1 (6 bases). Germline CDR1 reads DFQATT; CDR2 reads SNEGSKA (reference sequence). The V gene lost 6 bases and the J gene lost 1 base, with 10 bases spanning the gap. The CDR3 is 12 amino acids. In nucleotides, the CDR3 is TGCAGTGCCCGAGGGGGATCCTACGAGCAGTACTTC. It specifies CSARGGSYEQYF.

V and J are TRBV10-3 and TRBJ2-1; D not certain. The CDR3 runs to 10 residues. V gave up 10 bases and J gave up 9 bases, with 10 bases separating them. Germline V CDR1 and CDR2: ENHRY, SYGVKD. The CDR3 DNA sequence: TGTGCCACCCGAAATAGTGAGCAGTTCTTC. The encoded protein is CATRNSEQFF.

This clonotype was seen only a few times. Given the absence of the conserved phenylalanine or tryptophan at the CDR3 end, a read error is likely. V usage is TRBV20-1 and J usage is TRBJ2-7; TRBD1 is a possible D gene (5 bases). V lost 0 bases and J lost 0, with 15 bases in between. Germline lookup yields CDR1 DFQATT and CDR2 SNEGSKA (reference sequence). There are 16 residues in the CDR3. The CDR3 sequence: CSARDVGAISSYEQYL. The CDR3 DNA follows: TGCAGTGCTAGAGATGTAGGGGCTATCAGCTCCTACGAGCAGTACCTC.

The chain carries TRBV3-1 and TRBJ1-1, with D uncertain. V was shortened by 4 bases and J by 1 base, with 7 bases between the two germline ends. CDR1 and CDR2 from the germline V gene are LGHDT and YNNKEL (reference sequence). The CDR3 sequence is 13 residues long. CDR3 sequence (DNA): TGTGCCAGCAGCCCCGGGAAGAACACTGAAGCTTTCTTT. Its protein is CASSPGKNTEAFF. Looking up the rest from reference TRBV3-1 and TRBJ1-1 gives the full variable domain: DTAVSQTPKYLVTQMGNDKSIKCEQNLGHDTMYWYKQDSKKFLKIMFSYNNKELIINETVPNRFSPKSPDKAHLNLHINSLELGDSAVYFCASSPGKNTEAFFGQGTRLTVV.

This clonotype has a count of ten or more. This chain uses TRBV28 with TRBJ2-6, with D perhaps TRBD1 or TRBD2 (5 bases each). CDR3 length: 16 residues. V dropped 4 bases and J dropped 4 bases, with 14 bases sitting between them. From germline, CDR1 is MDHEN and CDR2 SYDVKM. The CDR3 nucleotides read TGTGCCAGCAGTTCCGGGACCCACCGGGGGGCCAACGTCCTGACTTTC. Protein product: CASSSGTHRGANVLTF.

V and J are TRBV29-1 and TRBJ2-4; D not resolved. There are 14 residues in the CDR3. V dropped 5 bases and J dropped 2 bases, with 13 bases sitting between them. CDR1 and CDR2 from the germline V gene are SQVTM and ANQGSEA. Written as DNA, the CDR3 is TGCAGCGTTTCTGTGTCAGAGACCAAAAACATTCAGTACTTC. Protein product: CSVSVSETKNIQYF. Supplemented by reference TRBV29-1 and TRBJ2-4, the full variable domain reads SAVISQKPSRDICQRGTSLTIQCQVDSQVTMMFWYRQQPGQSLTLIATANQGSEATYESGFVIDKFPISRPNLTFSTLTVSNMSPEDSSIYLCSVSVSETKNIQYFGAGTRLSVL.

The gene calls are TRBV12-3 or TRBV12-4 and TRBJ2-5; TRBD2 agrees at 10 bases. J was trimmed by 5 bases and V by 6 bases; bases with no gene match: 12. CDR3 length: 16 residues. The CDR3 reads CASRASGRAGSETQYF. The DNA for the CDR3 is TGTGCCAGCAGAGCCAGCGGGAGGGCCGGCAGCGAGACCCAGTACTTC.

The J gene is TRBJ2-7, the V gene TRBV28; D might be TRBD1 (5 bases). CDR3 size: 14 residues. Germline V gene lookup returns CDR1 MDHEN and CDR2 SYDVKM. V lost 3 bases, J lost 6 bases, and 15 bases lay in between. CDR3 region: CASSFLRAPAEQYF. CDR3 sequence (DNA): TGTGCCAGCAGTTTCCTCAGGGCCCCAGCCGAGCAGTACTTC. Looking up the rest from reference TRBV28 and TRBJ2-7 gives the full variable domain: DVKVTQSSRYLVKRTGEKVFLECVQDMDHENMFWYRQDPGLGLRLIYFSYDVKMKEKGDIPEGYSVSREKKERFSLILESASTNQTSMYLCASSFLRAPAEQYFGPGTRLTVT.

This clonotype has only a few counts. The V and J genes are TRBV7-8 and TRBJ2-7, with no clear D. Trimming left V 5 bases short and J 7 bases short, with 12 bases between. CDR3 size: 12 residues. The germline V gene encodes CDR1 SGHVS and CDR2 FQNEAQ. The CDR3: CASSPLSWEQYF. In DNA form, the CDR3 reads TGTGCCAGCAGCCCCTTATCCTGGGAGCAGTACTTC.

The rearrangement links TRBV6-1 to TRBJ2-3; no clear D gene. Germline CDR1 is MNHNS and CDR2 is SASEGT. The CDR3 extends over 14 amino acids. V lost 3 bases and J 0 bases, leaving 7 bases between the germline ends. CDR3 nucleotides: TGTGCCAGCAGTGACGGATGGAGCACAGATACGCAGTATTTT. Its protein product is CASSDGWSTDTQYF.

This clonotype was recorded many times. The rearrangement uses TRBV5-6 and TRBJ2-2, with 7 bases matching TRBD2. The V gene's germline CDR1 is SGHDT and CDR2 YYEEEE. This CDR3 comprises 13 residues. V was pared by 7 bases and J by 5 bases, with 5 bases of the junction left unmatched. For the CDR3, the DNA is TGTGCCAGCCTCTCCGGGGGGACCGGGGAGCTGTTTTTT. It translates to CASLSGGTGELFF.

At least ten counts were recorded for this clonotype. The chain uses TRBV6-5 and TRBJ1-1, with D uncertain. V was shortened by 2 bases and J by 4 bases, with 8 bases between the two germline ends. Germline V gene lookup returns CDR1 MNHEY and CDR2 SVGAGI. The CDR3 has 13 residues. DNA of the CDR3: TGTGCCAGCAGTTACGTAGGGAGCACTGAAGCTTTCTTT. Translating gives CASSYVGSTEAFF.